This T cell receptor beta chain was recovered during a study of a mutant IDH1 vaccine in newly diagnosed glioma (dated by TCRdb to the early 2020s). A note on the overall study: Patients received eight vaccinations in weeks 1, 3, 5, 7, 11, 15, 19 and 23, corresponding to visits V03 through V10. Vaccination began 4-6 weeks after radiotherapy alone, or alongside temozolomide cycles in the chemotherapy-containing groups. Of the 32 treated patients, roughly 60% were male and approximately 38% were female, and the mean age was roughly 40 years. Prior to enrollment, standard therapy consisting of radiotherapy alone, temozolomide alone, or radiochemotherapy with temozolomide had been administered to patients, with the combination being received by most patients. Peripheral blood was drawn at six visits: V03 (baseline), V05, V07, V10, V12 and V13. Longitudinal TCRB deep sequencing was done for about two dozen treated patients, wherever samples were available for exploratory analyses. The full study reports these points: According to the authors, sample limitations meant that analyses of patient blood samples could not be reproduced. Pseudoprogression appeared unrelated to alterations in the top peripheral T cell clonotypes detected by TCRB sequencing. Vaccine-induced immune responses across multiple MHC alleles were detected in about 93% of patients. PBMC samples for TCRB deep sequencing were selected based on availability.

Remarks on this clone: What this receptor recognizes is not known. There are no base qualities to consult, and no much larger clone falls within one base.

The protocol used for the library was the immunoSEQ multiplex PCR assay. Following the manufacturer's protocol, the hsTCRB Kit was used to amplify rearranged TCR beta chain sequences. Sequencing of TCRB libraries was carried out on an Illumina MiSeq. In the paper's pipeline: The proprietary platform of the kit vendor was used for demultiplexing, trimming and gene mapping. TCRdb's version of the immuneACCESS table is confined to in-frame rearrangements and falls short of the full clone set. An unresolved V gene accounts for under half of the shortfall where checked; the remainder is of unknown origin. That table is the source of V, J and clone size, and D and trimming were worked out from the DNA. The sample yields tens of thousands of clones; roughly 73% were counted once. The ten largest clones capture over 4.5% of the sample. The time point label on this specimen signifies: week 5, during vaccination. A 20-mer mutant IDH1 peptide at 300 micrograms in Montanide made up each vaccine dose, which was injected subcutaneously together with topical imiquimod. Donors had newly diagnosed WHO grade 3 or 4 IDH1-mutant astrocytomas with loss of nuclear ATRX. The samples were drawn from NOA16, a multicentre, single-arm, open-label phase I trial in Germany that tested a mutant IDH1 peptide vaccine in humans for the first time. Genomic DNA for TCRB sequencing was extracted from EDTA blood using the DNeasy Blood and Tissue Kit.

The sequence was obtained from a man aged 50 to 59 with glioma. Sequencing was performed on PBMCs, taken from a glioma patient whose treatment included an IDH1 peptide vaccine.

CDR3 reads: CASGRGQGTGELFF. The base sequence is TGTGCCAGTGGGCGGGGGCAAGGCACCGGGGAGCTGTTTTTT. The chain links TRBV27 with TRBJ2-2, and TRBD2 may be the D gene, going by 7 matching bases. Cut back by 9 bases and 4 bases, the V and J ends lie 15 bases apart. Measured from the cysteine to the phenylalanine, the CDR3 is 14 residues long. Kept here is only the CDR3 DNA, which spans 42 bases and is read in frame from base 1. For CDR1 and CDR2, the germline V gene (reference sequence) lists MNHEY and SMNVEV.